This T cell receptor beta chain was retrieved from a study of cytomegalovirus exposure and HLA in healthy donors. 60 Vbeta and 13 Jbeta primers were used in PCR. Repertoires were generated with immunoSEQ multiplex PCR, while TCRdb's copy carries only in-frame clones and drops some. The table has about 200,000 clones, 60% to 85% seen once. The length of the CDR3 is 15 residues. Germline loops: CDR1 SGHTA, CDR2 FQGNSA. The V end was cut by 2 bases, the J end by 4 bases, with 14 bases between. In its sample, this clone was seen once. Antigen: not known. The study, taken as a whole, reports: After further analysis at a later stage, around 17,000 TCR beta sequences were associated with HLA alleles at 0.05 false discovery rate. Across donors, sequencing depth was assumed by presence/absence analyses to be roughly uniform. It was only CMV serostatus that was available as immune exposure information.

Sequenced sample: PBMCs. The sequence was collected from a woman in her forties in good health and CMV-seronegative. The chain links TRBV7-2 to TRBJ1-1; D is ambiguous. The CDR3 loop reads CASSLIPRGGTEAFF. DNA for the CDR3: TGTGCCAGCAGCTTAATTCCTCGGGGTGGCACTGAAGCTTTCTTT. Full variable domain (remainder filled in from reference TRBV7-2 and TRBJ1-1): GAGVSQSPSNKVTEKGKDVELRCDPISGHTALYWYRQSLGQGLEFLIYFQGNSAPDKSGLPSDRFSAERTGGSVSTLTIQRTQQEDSAVYLCASSLIPRGGTEAFFGQGTRLTVV.